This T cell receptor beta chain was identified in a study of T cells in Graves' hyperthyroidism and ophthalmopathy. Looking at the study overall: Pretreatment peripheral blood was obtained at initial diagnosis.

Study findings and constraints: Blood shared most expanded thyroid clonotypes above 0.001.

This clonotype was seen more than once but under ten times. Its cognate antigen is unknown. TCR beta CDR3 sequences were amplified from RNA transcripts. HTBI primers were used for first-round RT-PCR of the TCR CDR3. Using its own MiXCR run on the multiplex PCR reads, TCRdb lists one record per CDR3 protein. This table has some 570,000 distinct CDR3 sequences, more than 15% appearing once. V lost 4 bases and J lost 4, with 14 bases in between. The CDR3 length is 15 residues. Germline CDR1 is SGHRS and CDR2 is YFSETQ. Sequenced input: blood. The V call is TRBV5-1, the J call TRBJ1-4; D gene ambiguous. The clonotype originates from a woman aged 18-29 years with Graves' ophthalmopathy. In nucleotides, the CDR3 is TGCGCCAGCAGCGCGACGACGGCTTTTAATGAAAAACTGTTTTTT. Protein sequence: CASSATTAFNEKLFF. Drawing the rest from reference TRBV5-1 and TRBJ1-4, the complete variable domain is KAGVTQTPRYLIKTRGQQVTLSCSPISGHRSVSWYQQTPGQGLQFLFEYFSETQRNKGNFPGRFSGRQFSNSRSEMNVSTLELGDSALYLCASSATTAFNEKLFFGSGTQLSVL.